The 18 T cell receptor beta chains below were found in one sample sequenced in a study of persistence of HIV-infected CD4 T cells. The immunoSEQ assay was version 4, run in survey mode. Clones were read by immunoSEQ multiplex PCR, and TCRdb kept only the in-frame ones, dropping some. This table holds about 46,000 clones, over 80% found once. This nonspecific control used anti-CD3/anti-CD28 bead stimulation of CD4+ T cells. Sorting of responding CD4+ T cells relied on upregulated CD40 ligand together with CD69. The antigens these receptors bind are not known. The input for sequencing was CD4+ T cells sorted from PBMCs after approximately 19-hour stimulation, taken from a patient who received antiretroviral therapy. The origin of the receptors is an adult woman with HIV who was CMV-seropositive.

This chain links TRBV30 with TRBJ2-7; maybe TRBD2 (6 bases). V lost 0 bases to trimming and J lost 6 bases, with 12 bases between them. CDR1 is GTSNPN, CDR2 SVGIG, per germline (reference sequence). This CDR3 region has 13 residues. Written as DNA, the CDR3 is TGTGCCTGGAGTGTATACAGACTAGGCGAGCAGTACTTC. Its translation: CAWSVYRLGEQYF. The variable domain in full, completed from reference TRBV30 and TRBJ2-7, reads SQTIHQWPATLVQPVGSPLSLECTVEGTSNPNLYWYRQAAGRGLQLLFYSVGIGQISSEVPQNLSASRPQDRQFILSSKKLLLSDSGFYLCAWSVYRLGEQYFGPGTRLTVT.

The chain carries TRBV28 and TRBJ2-7; D uncertain. V was pared by 11 bases and J by 3 bases, with 14 bases between. CDR3 length equals 12 residues. The germline V gene encodes CDR1 MDHEN and CDR2 SYDVKM. CDR3 bases: TGTGCCCACGGAGACCTCCGCTACGAGCAGTACTTC. Translation: CAHGDLRYEQYF.

This chain links TRBV27 with TRBJ1-5; the D gene is possibly TRBD1 (5 bases). Germline CDR1 MNHEY, CDR2 SMNVEV (reference sequence). The CDR3 is 14 residues long. V was trimmed by 4 bases and J by 7 bases, leaving 14 bases between them. This chain's CDR3 is CASSSGGRGQPQHF. CDR3 nucleotide sequence: TGTGCCAGCAGTTCCGGGGGGAGGGGACAGCCCCAGCATTTT.

The chain combines TRBV9 with TRBJ2-5; maybe TRBD2 (6 bases). The V end lost 1 base, the J end lost 5 bases, and 9 bases lay between the germline ends. Germline lookup yields CDR1 SGDLS and CDR2 YYNGEE. This CDR3 contains 13 residues. The CDR3 region is CASSVRAGETQYF. CDR3 DNA: TGTGCCAGCAGCGTAAGGGCGGGGGAGACCCAGTACTTC.

The chain joins TRBV29-1 to TRBJ2-3; tentatively, D is TRBD1 (6 bases). Germline V gene lookup returns CDR1 SQVTM and CDR2 ANQGSEA. Deletions cut 6 bases from V and 4 bases from J, with 11 bases between. The CDR3 loop spans 12 amino acids. DNA of the CDR3: TGCAGCGTCCCCCGACAGGCAGATACGCAGTATTTT. It is translated as CSVPRQADTQYF.

CDR3 sequence: CAWSWGQLNTEAFF. The CDR3, as DNA: TGTGCCTGGAGTTGGGGGCAGTTGAACACTGAAGCTTTCTTT. The chain has TRBV30 and TRBJ1-1, with D perhaps TRBD1 (6 bases). V was pared by 2 bases and J by 0 bases, with 10 bases between. The CDR3 is 14 residues long. Germline-derived CDR1 and CDR2 are GTSNPN and SVGIG (reference sequence).

The chain has TRBV30 and TRBJ1-1; tentative D call: TRBD1 (6 bases). The CDR3 loop spans 13 amino acids. The ends were cut back, 4 bases at V and 0 bases at J, with 9 bases in the middle. Germline V gives CDR1 GTSNPN, CDR2 SVGIG (reference sequence). The CDR3: CAWTRGVNTEAFF. Written as DNA, the CDR3 is TGTGCCTGGACCAGGGGCGTGAACACTGAAGCTTTCTTT.

The CDR3 sequence: CASSYRSGGAGAGELFF. In DNA, the CDR3 is TGTGCCAGCAGCTATAGATCCGGGGGCGCCGGGGCCGGGGAGCTGTTTTTT. V is TRBV7-8 and J is TRBJ2-2, with D perhaps given as TRBD1 or TRBD2 (6 bases each). Trimming left V 4 bases short and J 6 bases short, with 21 bases between. The CDR3 is made up of 17 amino acids. Germline V gene data show CDR1 as SGHVS and CDR2 as FQNEAQ.

The chain recombines TRBV24-1 with TRBJ2-7, with 8 nucleotides matching TRBD1. Germline V gene data show CDR1 as KGHDR and CDR2 as SFDVKD. The CDR3 runs to 14 residues. The J segment lost 7 bases and the V segment lost 4 bases, leaving 8 bases of the junction unmatched. The CDR3 DNA is TGTGCCACCAGTGACCCCGGACAGGGCGGGGAGCAGTACTTC. Amino acid sequence: CATSDPGQGGEQYF.

The chain has TRBV7-6 and TRBJ1-1; a possible D gene is TRBD1 (5 bases). Germline CDR1 is SGHVS and CDR2 is FNYEAQ. V lost 4 bases and J 5 bases, leaving 14 bases between the germline ends. This CDR3 is 14 amino acids long. The CDR3 sequence: CASSSGRVGTEAFF. The CDR3 DNA is TGTGCCAGCAGCTCGGGCAGGGTAGGAACTGAAGCTTTCTTT.

The chain has TRBV18 and TRBJ1-3; D is undetermined. CDR3 length: 16 amino acids. Germline V gene sequence: CDR1 KGHSH, CDR2 LQKENI. The V end lost 4 bases, the J end lost 0 bases, and 13 bases lay between the germline ends. The CDR3 nucleotides read TGTGCCAGCTCACTTGAGATACCGAGCTCTGGAAACACCATATATTTT. This codes for CASSLEIPSSGNTIYF. The full variable domain, completed using reference TRBV18 and TRBJ1-3, is NAGVMQNPRHLVRRRGQEARLRCSPMKGHSHVYWYRQLPEEGLKFMVYLQKENIIDESGMPKERFSAEFPKEGPSILRIQQVVRGDSAAYFCASSLEIPSSGNTIYFGEGSWLTVV.

The chain is built from TRBV12-3 or TRBV12-4 and TRBJ2-1; 7 nucleotides align to TRBD1. The J segment lost 7 bases and the V segment lost 6 bases, leaving 6 bases of the junction unmatched. The CDR3 spans 13 residues. This chain's CDR3 is CASRGQAWNEQFF. The CDR3 DNA is TGTGCCAGCAGAGGACAGGCTTGGAATGAGCAGTTCTTC.

The chain uses TRBV5-1 and TRBJ1-1, with 7 bases aligning to TRBD1. V was pared by 4 bases and J by 0 bases, with 6 bases of the junction left unmatched. The CDR3 loop spans 15 amino acids. Looked up from germline, CDR1 is SGHRS and CDR2 is YFSETQ. In DNA form, the CDR3 reads TGCGCCAGCAGCGAGGGACAGCATATGAACACTGAAGCTTTCTTT. It codes for CASSEGQHMNTEAFF. Full variable domain (outside the CDR3, taken from reference TRBV5-1 and TRBJ1-1): KAGVTQTPRYLIKTRGQQVTLSCSPISGHRSVSWYQQTPGQGLQFLFEYFSETQRNKGNFPGRFSGRQFSNSRSEMNVSTLELGDSALYLCASSEGQHMNTEAFFGQGTRLTVV.

The rearrangement uses TRBV14 and TRBJ2-1; D is possibly TRBD2 (6 bases). Germline V gene sequence: CDR1 SGHDN, CDR2 FVKESK. Trimming removed 1 base from V and 7 bases from J, with 17 bases in between. The CDR3 consists of 16 residues. The CDR3 nucleotides are TGTGCCAGCAGCCAAGGGCCGGCCTGGGGGGAAAATGAGCAGTTCTTC. It yields the protein CASSQGPAWGENEQFF.

This sequence joins TRBV20-1 and TRBJ2-2; tentative D call: TRBD1 (5 bases). The CDR3 runs to 14 residues. Germline lookup yields CDR1 DFQATT and CDR2 SNEGSKA (reference sequence). Trimming removed 3 bases at V and 0 bases at J, with 8 bases between. The CDR3 spells CSASQGANTGELFF. The CDR3 DNA reads TGCAGTGCTAGTCAAGGGGCGAACACCGGGGAGCTGTTTTTT.

The rearrangement joins TRBV27 to TRBJ2-7; a weak D match, TRBD1 (5 bases). CDR1 MNHEY and CDR2 SMNVEV come from the germline V gene (reference sequence). The CDR3 has 11 amino acids. Trimming left V 6 bases short and J 4 bases short, with 7 bases between. The CDR3 DNA reads TGTGCCAGCAGGACAGTTTACGAGCAGTACTTC. Its translation: CASRTVYEQYF.

This clone was counted a single time. In DNA, the CDR3 is TGTGCCAGCTCATCCAGTGCAACTAATGAAAAACTGTTTTTT. Translating it yields CASSSSATNEKLFF. The chain joins TRBV18 to TRBJ1-4; D uncertain. The CDR3 extends over 14 amino acids. Trimming took off 5 bases at V and 0 bases at J, with 7 bases between the two ends. CDR1 and CDR2 (germline): KGHSH, LQKENI. Using reference TRBV18 and TRBJ1-4 for the parts outside the CDR3, the full variable domain is NAGVMQNPRHLVRRRGQEARLRCSPMKGHSHVYWYRQLPEEGLKFMVYLQKENIIDESGMPKERFSAEFPKEGPSILRIQQVVRGDSAAYFCASSSSATNEKLFFGSGTQLSVL.

The DNA for the CDR3 is TGTGCCAGCTCGCTCCAGGGGGCTCGAGGGGAAAAACTGTTTTTT. It translates to CASSLQGARGEKLFF. This chain uses TRBV18 with TRBJ1-4; 8 bases are shared with TRBD1. Trimming cost V 6 bases and J 8 bases; bases outside gene matches: 11. The CDR3 is made up of 15 amino acids. Germline V gene sequence: CDR1 KGHSH, CDR2 LQKENI.